This T cell receptor beta chain is from a study of blood T cell repertoires in COVID-19. On the study more broadly: Acute and convalescent COVID-19 samples came from the United States, Italy and Spain.

Sequencing was performed with immunoSEQ multiplex PCR; in TCRdb, only in-frame clones are kept and a portion is missing. The data contain some 490,000 clones, about nine tenths of them singletons. This CDR3 spans 16 amino acids. The germline V gene has CDR1 SEHNR and CDR2 FQNEAQ (reference sequence). Trimming cost V 5 bases and J 6 bases; bases outside gene matches: 14. Two negative PCRs, clearance, or symptom resolution characterized the recovered Cohort 3 donors. The source of this sequence is a woman aged 60-70 years who had recovered from COVID-19. Sequencing was done on a sample of PBMCs or T cells enriched from blood (not recorded which). V gene TRBV7-9 combines with J gene TRBJ2-5, with 8 bases lining up with TRBD1. CDR3 DNA sequence: TGTGCCAGCAGCCTAGAACATGGACAGGGCATGAAGACCCAGTACTTC. Protein sequence: CASSLEHGQGMKTQYF.